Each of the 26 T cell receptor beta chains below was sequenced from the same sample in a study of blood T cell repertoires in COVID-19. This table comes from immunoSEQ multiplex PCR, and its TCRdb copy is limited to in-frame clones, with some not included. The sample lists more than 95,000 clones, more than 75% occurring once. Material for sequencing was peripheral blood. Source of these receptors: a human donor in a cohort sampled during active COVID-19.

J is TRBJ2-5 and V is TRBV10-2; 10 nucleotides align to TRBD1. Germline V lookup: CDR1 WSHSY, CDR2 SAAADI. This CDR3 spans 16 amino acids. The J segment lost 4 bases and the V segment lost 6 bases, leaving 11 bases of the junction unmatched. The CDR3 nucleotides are TGCGCCAGCAGAAAGCTTGGGACAGGGGAGGGAGAGACCCAGTACTTC. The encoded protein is CASRKLGTGEGETQYF.

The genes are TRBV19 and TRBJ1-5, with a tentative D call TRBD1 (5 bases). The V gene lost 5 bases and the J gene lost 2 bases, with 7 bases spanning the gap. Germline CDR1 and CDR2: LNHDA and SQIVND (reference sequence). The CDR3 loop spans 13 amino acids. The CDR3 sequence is CASSGGGNQPQHF. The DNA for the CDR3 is TGTGCCAGTAGTGGGGGGGGCAATCAGCCCCAGCATTTT.

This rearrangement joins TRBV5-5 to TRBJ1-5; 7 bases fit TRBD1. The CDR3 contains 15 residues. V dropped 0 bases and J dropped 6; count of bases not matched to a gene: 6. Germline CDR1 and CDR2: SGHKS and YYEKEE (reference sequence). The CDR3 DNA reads TGTGCCAGCAGCTTGGCCCAGGGGGTTCGTCAGCCCCAGCATTTT. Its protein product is CASSLAQGVRQPQHF. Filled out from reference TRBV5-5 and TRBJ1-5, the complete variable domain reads DAGVTQSPTHLIKTRGQQVTLRCSPISGHKSVSWYQQVLGQGPQFIFQYYEKEERGRGNFPDRFSARQFPNYSSELNVNALLLGDSALYLCASSLAQGVRQPQHFGDGTRLSIL.

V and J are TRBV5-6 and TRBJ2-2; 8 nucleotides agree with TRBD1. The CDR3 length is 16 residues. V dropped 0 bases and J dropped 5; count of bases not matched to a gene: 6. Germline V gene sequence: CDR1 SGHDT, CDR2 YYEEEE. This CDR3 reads CASSLVSRGLTGELFF. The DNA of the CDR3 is TGTGCCAGCAGCTTGGTTTCCAGGGGGCTGACCGGGGAGCTGTTTTTT.

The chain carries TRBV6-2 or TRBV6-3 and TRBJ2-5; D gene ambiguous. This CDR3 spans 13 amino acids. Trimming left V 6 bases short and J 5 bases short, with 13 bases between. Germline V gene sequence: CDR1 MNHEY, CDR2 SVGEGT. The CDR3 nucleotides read TGTGCCAGCAGCTCTCCAGGTCGGGAGACCCAGTACTTC. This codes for CASSSPGRETQYF.

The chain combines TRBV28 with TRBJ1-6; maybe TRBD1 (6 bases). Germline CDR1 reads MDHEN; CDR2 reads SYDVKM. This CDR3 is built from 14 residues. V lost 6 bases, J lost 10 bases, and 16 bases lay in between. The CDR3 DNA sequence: TGTGCCAGCAGGGGGGACAAACGGAGCTCACCCCTCCACTTT. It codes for CASRGDKRSSPLHF.

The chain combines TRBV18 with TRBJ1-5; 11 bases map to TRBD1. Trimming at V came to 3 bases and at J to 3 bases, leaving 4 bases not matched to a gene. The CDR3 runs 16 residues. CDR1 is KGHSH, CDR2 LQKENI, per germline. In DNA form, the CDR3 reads TGTGCCAGCTCACCCCTGGGACAGGGGGACAATCAGCCCCAGCATTTT. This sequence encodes CASSPLGQGDNQPQHF.

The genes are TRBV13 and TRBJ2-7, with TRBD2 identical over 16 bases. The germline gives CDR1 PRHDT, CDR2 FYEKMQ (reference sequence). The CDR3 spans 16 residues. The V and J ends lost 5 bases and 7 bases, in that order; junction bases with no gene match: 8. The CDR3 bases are TGTGCCAGCAGCACCGGGACTAGCGGGGGGGCTGGGGAGCAGTACTTC. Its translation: CASSTGTSGGAGEQYF.

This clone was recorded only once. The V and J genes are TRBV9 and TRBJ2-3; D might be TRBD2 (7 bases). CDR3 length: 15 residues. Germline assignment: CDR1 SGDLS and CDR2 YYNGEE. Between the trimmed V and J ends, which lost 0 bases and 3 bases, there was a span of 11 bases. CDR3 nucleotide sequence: TGTGCCAGCAGCGTAGCGGGGGGCCCGACAGATACGCAGTATTTT. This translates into CASSVAGGPTDTQYF.

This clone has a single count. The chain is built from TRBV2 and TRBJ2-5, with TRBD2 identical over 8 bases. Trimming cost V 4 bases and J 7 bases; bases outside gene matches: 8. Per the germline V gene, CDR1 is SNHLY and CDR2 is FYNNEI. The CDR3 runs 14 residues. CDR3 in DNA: TGTGCCAGCAGTGCGGGGGGGCCCTTAGGGACCCAGTACTTC. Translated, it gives CASSAGGPLGTQYF.

The CDR3: CASSFLLEYSEKLFF. The CDR3 nucleotides are TGTGCCAGCAGTTTCCTCCTCGAGTACAGTGAAAAACTGTTTTTT. The V and J genes are TRBV28 and TRBJ1-4; D gene uncertain. Germline V lookup: CDR1 MDHEN, CDR2 SYDVKM. V was clipped by 3 bases and J by 7 bases, with 15 bases between them. CDR3 length: 15 amino acids.

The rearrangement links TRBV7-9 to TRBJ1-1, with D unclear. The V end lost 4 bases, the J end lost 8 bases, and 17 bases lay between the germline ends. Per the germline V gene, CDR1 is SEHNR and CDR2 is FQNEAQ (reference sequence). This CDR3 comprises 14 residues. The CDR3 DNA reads TGTGCCAGCAGCTCGGCCGGGTCGCCCCCCGAAGCTTTCTTT. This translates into CASSSAGSPPEAFF.

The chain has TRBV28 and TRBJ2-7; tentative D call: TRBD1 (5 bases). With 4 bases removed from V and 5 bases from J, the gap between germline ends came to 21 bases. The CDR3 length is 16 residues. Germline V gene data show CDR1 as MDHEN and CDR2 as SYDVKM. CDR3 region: CASSSHSTGTGHEQYF. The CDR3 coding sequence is TGTGCCAGCAGTTCCCACTCCACAGGCACCGGCCACGAGCAGTACTTC.

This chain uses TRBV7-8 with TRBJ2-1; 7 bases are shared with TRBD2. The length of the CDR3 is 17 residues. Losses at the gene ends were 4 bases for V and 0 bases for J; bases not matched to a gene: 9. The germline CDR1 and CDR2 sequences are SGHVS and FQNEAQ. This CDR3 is CASSSRRGGSSYNEQFF. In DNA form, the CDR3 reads TGTGCCAGCAGCTCTCGAAGAGGCGGGAGCTCCTACAATGAGCAGTTCTTC.

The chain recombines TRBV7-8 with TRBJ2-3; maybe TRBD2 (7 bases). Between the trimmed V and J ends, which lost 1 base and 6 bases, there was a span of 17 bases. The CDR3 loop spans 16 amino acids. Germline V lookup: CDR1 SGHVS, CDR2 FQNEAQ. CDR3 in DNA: TGTGCCAGCAGCTTAGTAGGAGGGGGGGGCCACGATACGCAGTATTTT. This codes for CASSLVGGGGHDTQYF.

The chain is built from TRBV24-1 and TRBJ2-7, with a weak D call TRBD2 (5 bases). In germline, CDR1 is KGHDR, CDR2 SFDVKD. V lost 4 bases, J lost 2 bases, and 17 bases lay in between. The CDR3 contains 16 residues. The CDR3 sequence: CATSDPRRTGTYEQYF. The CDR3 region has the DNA TGTGCCACCAGTGACCCCCGCCGGACGGGGACCTACGAGCAGTACTTC.

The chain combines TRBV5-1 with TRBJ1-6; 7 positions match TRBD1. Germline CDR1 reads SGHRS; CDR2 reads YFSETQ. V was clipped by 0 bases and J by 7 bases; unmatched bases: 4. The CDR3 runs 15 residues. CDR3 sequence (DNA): TGCGCCAGCAGCTTGGCGGGACAGTGGAATTCACCCCTCCACTTT. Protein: CASSLAGQWNSPLHF.

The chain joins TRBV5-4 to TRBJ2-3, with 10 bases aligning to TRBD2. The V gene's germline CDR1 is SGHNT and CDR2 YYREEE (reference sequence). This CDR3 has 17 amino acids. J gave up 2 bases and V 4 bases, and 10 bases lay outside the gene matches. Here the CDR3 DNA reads TGTGCCAGCAGCCCGGCGAAGCTAGCGGGGGCCACAGATACGCAGTATTTT. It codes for CASSPAKLAGATDTQYF.

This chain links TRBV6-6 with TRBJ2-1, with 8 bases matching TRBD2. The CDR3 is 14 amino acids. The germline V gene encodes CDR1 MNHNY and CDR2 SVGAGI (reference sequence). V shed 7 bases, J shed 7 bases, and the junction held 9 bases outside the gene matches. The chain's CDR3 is CASTLAGGTNEQFF. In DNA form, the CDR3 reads TGTGCCAGCACCCTGGCGGGAGGCACGAATGAGCAGTTCTTC.

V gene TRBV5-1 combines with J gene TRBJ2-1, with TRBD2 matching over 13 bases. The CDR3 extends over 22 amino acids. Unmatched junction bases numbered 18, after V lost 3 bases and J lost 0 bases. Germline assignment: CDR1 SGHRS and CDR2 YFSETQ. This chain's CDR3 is CASSSLTLITSGRASSYNEQFF. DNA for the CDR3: TGCGCCAGCAGCTCCCTAACCTTGATTACTAGCGGGAGGGCCAGCTCCTACAATGAGCAGTTCTTC.

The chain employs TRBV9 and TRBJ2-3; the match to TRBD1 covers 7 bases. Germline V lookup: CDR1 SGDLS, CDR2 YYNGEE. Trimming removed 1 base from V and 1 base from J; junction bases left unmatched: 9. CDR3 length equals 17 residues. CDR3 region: CASSVSEGASGTDTQYF. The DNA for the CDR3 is TGTGCCAGCAGCGTAAGTGAGGGGGCGTCAGGCACAGATACGCAGTATTTT.

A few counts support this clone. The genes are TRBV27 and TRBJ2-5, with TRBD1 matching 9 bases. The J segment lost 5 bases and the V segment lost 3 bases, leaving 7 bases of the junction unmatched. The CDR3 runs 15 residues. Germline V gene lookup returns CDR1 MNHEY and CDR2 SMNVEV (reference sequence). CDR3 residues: CASSFPGQGVETQYF. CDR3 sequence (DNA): TGTGCCAGCAGTTTTCCGGGACAGGGTGTGGAGACCCAGTACTTC.

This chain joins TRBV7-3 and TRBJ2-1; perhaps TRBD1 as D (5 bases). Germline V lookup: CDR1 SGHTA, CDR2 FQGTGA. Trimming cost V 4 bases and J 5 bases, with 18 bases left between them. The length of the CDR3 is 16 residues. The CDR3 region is CASSSPPGGANNEQFF. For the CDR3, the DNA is TGTGCCAGCAGCTCCCCCCCTGGTGGGGCGAACAATGAGCAGTTCTTC.

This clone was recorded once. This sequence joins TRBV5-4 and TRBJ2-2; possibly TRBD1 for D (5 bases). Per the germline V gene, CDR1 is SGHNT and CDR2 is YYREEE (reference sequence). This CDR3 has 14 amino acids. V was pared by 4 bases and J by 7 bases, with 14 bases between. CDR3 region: CASSLEGAGGELFF. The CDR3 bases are TGTGCCAGCAGCCTAGAAGGGGCAGGCGGGGAGCTGTTTTTT.

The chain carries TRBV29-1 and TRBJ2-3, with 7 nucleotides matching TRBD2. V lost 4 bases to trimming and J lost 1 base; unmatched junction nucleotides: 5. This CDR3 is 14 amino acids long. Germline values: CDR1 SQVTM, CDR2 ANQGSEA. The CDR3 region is CSVGLAGGTDTQYF. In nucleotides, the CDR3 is TGCAGCGTTGGTTTAGCGGGTGGCACAGATACGCAGTATTTT.

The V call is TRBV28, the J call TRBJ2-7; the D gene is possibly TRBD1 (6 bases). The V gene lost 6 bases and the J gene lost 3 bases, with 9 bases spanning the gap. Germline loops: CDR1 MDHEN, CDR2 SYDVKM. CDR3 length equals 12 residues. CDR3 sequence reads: CASRRRGYEQYF. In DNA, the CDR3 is TGTGCCAGCAGGCGCAGGGGCTACGAGCAGTACTTC.